Listed below are T cell receptor beta chains from one sample, sequenced in a study of shared clonotypes between healthy human individuals. The data were produced by immunoSEQ multiplex PCR, yet TCRdb's version contains in-frame clones alone and is incomplete. The sample carries more than 2 million clones, 85% to 95% recorded once. Sequencing was done on a sample of naive CD4+ T cells sorted from blood. These TCRs come from a man aged 18 to 35 in good health. CDR3s include the opening cysteine and the closing phenylalanine or tryptophan. The order of the fields is J gene, D gene, V gene, CDR3 protein. A D gene is named only where the DNA matches it firmly.

TRBJ2-3	TRBD2	TRBV30	CAWSVGGGADTQYF
TRBJ2-5	-	TRBV18	CASSPRGSQTETQYF
TRBJ2-7	-	TRBV5-1	CASSSLQGRRDEQYF
TRBJ2-1	TRBD2	TRBV11-2	CASSLGTSGRVAYNEQFF
TRBJ2-7	TRBD2	TRBV14	CASSNGLAGNYEQYF
TRBJ2-7	TRBD1	TRBV7-6	CASSLERGTGANTYEQYF
TRBJ2-5	-	TRBV18	CASSPLPGTETQYF
TRBJ1-4	TRBD1	TRBV6-5	CASSYSGTGGEKLFF
TRBJ1-5	TRBD1	TRBV6-1	CASKTMGQSNQPQHF
TRBJ2-7	TRBD1	TRBV7-2	CASSAGTGGFEQYF
TRBJ2-7	-	TRBV6-4	CASSESLFGEQYF
TRBJ2-3	-	TRBV5-6	CASSLVPTDTQYF
TRBJ1-1	-	TRBV15	CATSRDLFAESVEAFF
TRBJ2-1	-	TRBV2	CASIQGGAYNEQFF
TRBJ1-4	TRBD1	TRBV2	CASSGQGPAGIEKLFF
TRBJ1-1	-	TRBV6-4	CASSDSSRGTAFF